A selection of T cell receptor beta chains follows, all from one sample in a study of immune heterogeneity within non-small cell lung tumors. One entry per CDR3 protein results from TCRdb running MiXCR on the multiplex PCR reads. The sample has 5,000 to 7,000 distinct CDR3 sequences, 20% to 25% seen once. Material for sequencing was lung tumor tissue. These receptors were obtained from a man between 65 and 85 years old with non-small cell lung cancer. Each CDR3 is given with its conserved first and last residue. Each record gives: clone size, V gene, D gene, J gene, CDR3 DNA, CDR3 protein. The D gene is left open where the match is weak. Some rows mark clone size as missing; the rest say once, few, many or name a class of expanded clone.

size: medium-sized
V: TRBV19
D: TRBD1
J: TRBJ1-5
DNA: TGTGCCAGTAGTTCGGGACAGGGGGGGATCCAGCCCCAGCATTTT
CDR3: CASSSGQGGIQPQHF

size: .
V: TRBV15
D: TRBD1
J: TRBJ1-5
DNA: TGTGCCACCAGCAGAGGCCAGGGGGTCCAGCCCCAGCATTTT
CDR3: CATSRGQGVQPQHF

size: many
V: TRBV2
D: TRBD1
J: TRBJ2-5
DNA: TGTGCCAGCAGGGCAGGGGGAATTTTAGAGACCCAGTACTTC
CDR3: CASRAGGILETQYF

size: large
V: TRBV6-1
D: TRBD1
J: TRBJ2-7
DNA: TGTGCCAGCAGTGAAGTGGGACAGGGTCACTACGAGCAGTACTTC
CDR3: CASSEVGQGHYEQYF

size: .
V: TRBV7-3
D: TRBD1
J: TRBJ2-1
DNA: TGTGCCAGCAGCTTGGACCGGACAGGGGGTAACAGTGAGCAGTTCTTC
CDR3: CASSLDRTGGNSEQFF

size: .
V: TRBV7-9
D: TRBD2
J: TRBJ2-5
DNA: TGTGCCAGCATGGGACTAGCGGGGGGGTACCAAGAGACCCAGTACTTC
CDR3: CASMGLAGGYQETQYF

size: medium-sized
V: TRBV7-9
D: .
J: TRBJ2-7
DNA: TGTGCCAGCAGCTTAGAGGGGGGCGGATACGAGCAGTACTTC
CDR3: CASSLEGGGYEQYF

size: .
V: TRBV29-1
D: .
J: TRBJ2-3
DNA: TGCAGCGTTTGGTATAAGTTCTATGATACGCAGTATTTT
CDR3: CSVWYKFYDTQYF

size: medium-sized
V: TRBV10-3
D: .
J: TRBJ2-1
DNA: TGTGCCATAGGCGGGTCCAAGTTCGATGAGCAGTTCTTC
CDR3: CAIGGSKFDEQFF

size: medium-sized
V: TRBV6-9
D: .
J: TRBJ2-2
DNA: TGTGCCAGCATCCAAGCCGGGGTCAGTAGAAACACCGGGGAGCTGTTTTTT
CDR3: CASIQAGVSRNTGELFF

size: .
V: TRBV4-1
D: .
J: TRBJ1-5
DNA: TGCGCCAGCAGCCAAGATAGGACGGTAGTTAATCAGCCCCAGCATTTT
CDR3: CASSQDRTVVNQPQHF

size: medium-sized
V: TRBV7-9
D: .
J: TRBJ2-7
DNA: TGTGCCAGCACCCCCAGCCCCGCGGGGGAGCAGTACTTC
CDR3: CASTPSPAGEQYF

size: many
V: TRBV10-3
D: TRBD2
J: TRBJ2-1
DNA: TGTGCCATCAGGGGGACTAGCGGGAGTGCTGAGCAGTTCTTC
CDR3: CAIRGTSGSAEQFF

size: medium-sized
V: TRBV27
D: .
J: TRBJ1-1
DNA: TGTGCCAGCGAAGGATCCGGGTCAAACACTGAAGCTTTCTTT
CDR3: CASEGSGSNTEAFF

size: medium-sized
V: TRBV6-1
D: TRBD1
J: TRBJ1-4
DNA: TGTGCCAGCAGTCCTGTTGGACAGGGCCTTAATGAAAAACTGTTTTTT
CDR3: CASSPVGQGLNEKLFF

size: .
V: TRBV11-1
D: .
J: TRBJ2-5
DNA: TGTGCCAGCAGCCCCAGGGCCACCCAAGAGACCCAGTACTTC
CDR3: CASSPRATQETQYF

size: many
V: TRBV27
D: .
J: TRBJ1-1
DNA: TGTGCCAGCAGTTCCGGGCCTTTGAACACTGAAGCTTTCTTT
CDR3: CASSSGPLNTEAFF

size: many
V: TRBV27
D: .
J: TRBJ2-3
DNA: TGTGCCAGCAGTTTCGTCGGATTTAGCACAGATACGCAGTATTTT
CDR3: CASSFVGFSTDTQYF

size: large
V: TRBV6-1
D: .
J: TRBJ1-1
DNA: TGTGCCAGCAGTTACGGGGACGGAGTCGCTTTCTTT
CDR3: CASSYGDGVAFF

size: medium-sized
V: TRBV7-2
D: .
J: TRBJ2-7
DNA: TGTGCCAGCAGCTTCGGGGACGAGCAGTACTTC
CDR3: CASSFGDEQYF

size: many
V: TRBV12-3/TRBV12-4
D: .
J: TRBJ2-6
DNA: TGTGCCAGCAGTTTGTCTGGGGCCAACGTCCTGACTTTC
CDR3: CASSLSGANVLTF

size: .
V: TRBV14
D: .
J: TRBJ1-1
DNA: TGTGCCGGCAGCCAATCAGGGAACACTGAAGCTTTCTTT
CDR3: CAGSQSGNTEAFF

size: many
V: TRBV3-1
D: .
J: TRBJ1-5
DNA: TGTGCCAGCAGCCAAGAAAGTGGGCGGAATCAGCCCCAGCATTTT
CDR3: CASSQESGRNQPQHF

size: few
V: TRBV6-1
D: .
J: TRBJ2-2
DNA: TGTGCCAGCAGTCCCCCGCCCGCGAGCAGGGTTTACACCGGGGAGCTGTTTTTT
CDR3: CASSPPPASRVYTGELFF

size: medium-sized
V: TRBV6-1
D: .
J: TRBJ2-7
DNA: TGTGCCAGCAGGGACCCGATAATCGATGAGCAGTACTTC
CDR3: CASRDPIIDEQYF

size: medium-sized
V: TRBV5-5
D: .
J: TRBJ2-7
DNA: TGTGCCAGCAACTTACTTAGGGGAAATCCCCCCTACGAGCAGTACTTC
CDR3: CASNLLRGNPPYEQYF

size: medium-sized
V: TRBV5-5
D: TRBD1
J: TRBJ2-2
DNA: TGTGCCAGCAGCTGGGGACAGGCGCGGGGCACCGGGGAGCTGTTTTTT
CDR3: CASSWGQARGTGELFF